This T cell receptor (beta chain) was retrieved from a study of T cell repertoires in ileal Crohn's disease. Study-level background: Every patient was operated on for stricturing (roughly 61%) or penetrating (roughly 39%) complications.

TCRdb's table, derived via immunoSEQ multiplex PCR, lists solely in-frame clones and lacks some. Of more than 2,000 clones in the sample, more than 75% were seen once. Looked up from germline, CDR1 is LGHNA and CDR2 is YSLEER. CDR3 length equals 14 residues. Trimming cost V 2 bases and J 4 bases; bases outside gene matches: 4. Sample: ileal tissue. The sequence derives from an adult with Crohn's disease. V gene TRBV4-3 combines with J gene TRBJ1-2; TRBD1 agrees at 7 bases. CDR3 loop: CASSQLTGAYGYTF. In DNA form, the CDR3 reads TGCGCCAGCAGCCAACTTACAGGGGCCTATGGCTACACCTTC.